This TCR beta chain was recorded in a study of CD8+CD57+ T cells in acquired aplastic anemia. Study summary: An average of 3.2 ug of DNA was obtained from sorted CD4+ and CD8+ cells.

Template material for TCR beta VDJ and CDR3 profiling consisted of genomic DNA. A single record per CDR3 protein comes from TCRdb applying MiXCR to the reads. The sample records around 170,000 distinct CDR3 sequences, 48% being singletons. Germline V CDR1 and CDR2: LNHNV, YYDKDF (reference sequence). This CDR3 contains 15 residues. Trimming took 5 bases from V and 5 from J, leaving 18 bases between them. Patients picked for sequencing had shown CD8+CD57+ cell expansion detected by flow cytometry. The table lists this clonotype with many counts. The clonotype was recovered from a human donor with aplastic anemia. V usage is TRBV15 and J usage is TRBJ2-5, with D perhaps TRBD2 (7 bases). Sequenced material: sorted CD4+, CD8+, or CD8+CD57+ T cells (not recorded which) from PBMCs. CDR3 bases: TGTGCCACCAGCGCTGCGGGGGCTCCCCATGAGACCCAGTACTTC. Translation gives CATSAAGAPHETQYF.